This T cell receptor beta chain was retrieved from a study of T cell responses to AZD1222 COVID-19 vaccine. The CDR3 covers 14 residues. Between the trimmed V and J ends, which lost 5 bases and 0 bases, there was a span of 11 bases. The germline gives CDR1 SGHTA, CDR2 FQGNSA. Profiled with immunoSEQ multiplex PCR; TCRdb holds only in-frame clones, not every one. Altogether approximately 120,000 clones are present, approximately 89% being singletons, with the ten largest covering roughly 4.5%. This chain connects TRBV7-2 to TRBJ2-7; tentative D call: TRBD1 (6 bases). Sequenced here: peripheral blood, sampled 28 days after the second AZD1222 dose. This clonotype was obtained from an adult who received the AZD1222 COVID-19 vaccine. Here the CDR3 reads CASSLLDSSYEQYF. CDR3 sequence (DNA): TGTGCCAGCAGCCTACTGGACAGCTCCTACGAGCAGTACTTC.